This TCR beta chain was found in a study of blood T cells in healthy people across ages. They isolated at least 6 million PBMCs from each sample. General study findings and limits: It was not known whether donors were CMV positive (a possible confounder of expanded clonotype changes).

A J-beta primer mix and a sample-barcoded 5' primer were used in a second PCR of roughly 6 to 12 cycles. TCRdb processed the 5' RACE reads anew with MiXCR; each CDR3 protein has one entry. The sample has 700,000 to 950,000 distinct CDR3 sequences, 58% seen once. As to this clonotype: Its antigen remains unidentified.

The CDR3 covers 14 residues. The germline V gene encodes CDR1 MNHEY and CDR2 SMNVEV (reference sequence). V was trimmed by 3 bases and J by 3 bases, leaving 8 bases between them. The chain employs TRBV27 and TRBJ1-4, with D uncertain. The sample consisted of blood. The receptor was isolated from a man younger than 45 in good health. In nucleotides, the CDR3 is TGTGCCAGCAGTTTTTGGGGTCCTAATGAAAAACTGTTTTTT. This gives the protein CASSFWGPNEKLFF.